Presented here are 19 T cell receptor beta chains from one specimen sequenced in a study of T-cell memory formation after mild COVID-19. Each CDR3 protein gets one entry after TCRdb re-called the 5' RACE reads with MiXCR. This table holds about 130,000 distinct CDR3 sequences, over 15% found once. The specimen sequenced was PBMCs or a T cell subset sorted from them (not recorded which). The origin of the receptors is a man between 18 and 35 years old who had mild COVID-19 (a few samples of this study predate the infection). Cell type and time point are not known.

The sample holds many counts of this clonotype. The chain recombines TRBV7-2 with TRBJ2-1; TRBD2 matches at 8 bases. The J segment lost 5 bases and the V segment lost 0 bases, leaving 3 bases of the junction unmatched. The length of the CDR3 is 15 residues. Germline V gene lookup returns CDR1 SGHTA and CDR2 FQGNSA. This CDR3 is CASSLALAGHNEQFF. The CDR3 nucleotides are TGTGCCAGCAGCTTAGCGTTAGCGGGGCACAATGAGCAGTTCTTC.

Worth noting for this clonotype: Being one base from a much bigger clone, this may be a read error. The chain joins TRBV5-1 to TRBJ2-7; TRBD1 might be the D (5 bases). Looked up from germline, CDR1 is SGHRS and CDR2 is YFSETQ. The CDR3 covers 15 residues. V shed 2 bases and J shed 0 bases, with 12 bases lying between them. In DNA form, the CDR3 reads TGCGCCAGCAGCTTTAGAAGGACATACTCCTACGAGCAGTACGTC. Its protein product is CASSFRRTYSYEQYV.

This clonotype was seen a handful of times. This chain connects TRBV5-5 to TRBJ2-5; D not resolved. From germline, CDR1 is SGHKS and CDR2 YYEKEE (reference sequence). Trimming removed 4 bases at V and 7 bases at J, with 17 bases between. This CDR3 is 14 amino acids long. Here the CDR3 reads CASSLPPPAATQYF. The CDR3 nucleotides are TGTGCCAGCAGCCTGCCGCCGCCAGCTGCGACCCAGTACTTC.

This clonotype was found a few times. CDR3 DNA sequence: TGCGCCAGCAGCTCCATCTTGGGGGTATACAATGAGCAGTTCTTC. It specifies CASSSILGVYNEQFF. This chain uses TRBV5-1 with TRBJ2-1; D possibly matches TRBD1 or TRBD2 (5 bases each). This CDR3 comprises 15 residues. The ends were cut back, 3 bases at V and 4 bases at J, with 14 bases in the middle. Germline loops: CDR1 SGHRS, CDR2 YFSETQ.

This clonotype occurred a few times. The V and J genes are TRBV9 and TRBJ2-5; 12 bases are shared with TRBD2. Germline CDR1 SGDLS, CDR2 YYNGEE. This CDR3 has 16 residues. Germline trimming cut 0 bases from V and 3 bases from J; bases unmatched to any gene: 3. CDR3 protein: CASSVASGGAEETQYF. The CDR3 bases are TGTGCCAGCAGCGTAGCTAGCGGGGGGGCAGAAGAGACCCAGTACTTC.

The V and J genes are TRBV12-3 or TRBV12-4 and TRBJ2-1; 8 positions match TRBD2. This CDR3 contains 13 residues. V lost 3 bases and J lost 10; bases outside the gene matches: 5. The chain's CDR3 is CASSFSVAGEQFF. Written as DNA, the CDR3 is TGTGCCAGCAGTTTCAGCGTAGCGGGAGAGCAGTTCTTC.

The chain employs TRBV27 and TRBJ2-1; 10 bases are a match to TRBD2. There are 14 residues in the CDR3. V shed 7 bases and J 8 bases; nucleotides not matched to a gene: 8. Germline CDR1 is MNHEY and CDR2 is SMNVEV (reference sequence). The CDR3 loop reads CASNKAGGLYEQFF. CDR3 nucleotide sequence: TGTGCCAGCAACAAAGCGGGGGGGCTTTATGAGCAGTTCTTC.

J is TRBJ2-6 and V is TRBV7-3, with D unclear. Germline V gene sequence: CDR1 SGHTA, CDR2 FQGTGA. The CDR3 is made up of 13 amino acids. Between the trimmed V and J ends, which lost 5 bases and 4 bases, there was a span of 6 bases. The DNA of the CDR3 is TGTGCCAGCAGCGCGCCCGGGGCCAACGTCCTGACTTTC. Amino acids: CASSAPGANVLTF. The whole variable domain, filled in from reference TRBV7-3 and TRBJ2-6, reads GAGVSQTPSNKVTEKGKYVELRCDPISGHTALYWYRQSLGQGPEFLIYFQGTGAADDSGLPNDRFFAVRPEGSVSTLKIQRTERGDSAVYLCASSAPGANVLTFGAGSRLTVL.

This clonotype was detected many times. The CDR3 here is CASSQGVAGGGETQYF. CDR3 nucleotides: TGCGCCAGCAGCCAAGGAGTAGCGGGGGGCGGAGAGACCCAGTACTTC. The chain has TRBV4-3 and TRBJ2-5; 10 nucleotides agree with TRBD2. J was trimmed by 4 bases and V by 1 base; bases with no gene match: 6. Germline V gene data show CDR1 as LGHNA and CDR2 as YSLEER. This CDR3 region has 16 residues.

This clonotype was seen just once. The rearrangement joins TRBV4-3 to TRBJ1-2; possible D gene TRBD1, 5 bases. Germline CDR1 is LGHNA and CDR2 is YSLEER. The CDR3 loop spans 15 amino acids. V was cut by 1 base and J by 5 bases, with 14 bases left in between. CDR3 sequence reads: CASSQATGTGYGYTF. Written as DNA, the CDR3 is TGCGCCAGCAGCCAAGCAACCGGGACGGGTTATGGCTACACCTTC.

This chain joins TRBV29-1 and TRBJ2-5, with a possible D match to TRBD1 (6 bases). Germline V CDR1 and CDR2: SQVTM, ANQGSEA. Deletions cut 5 bases from V and 5 bases from J, with 12 bases between. The CDR3 loop spans 12 amino acids. The CDR3 spells CSVTQGRETQYF. For the CDR3, the DNA is TGCAGCGTTACACAGGGTCGGGAGACCCAGTACTTC.

This clonotype was recorded once. DNA of the CDR3: TGTGCCAGCAGTGAGGGGGCACAGGGGGGCACTGAAGCTTTCTTT. This translates into CASSEGAQGGTEAFF. The rearrangement uses TRBV2 and TRBJ1-1, with 8 bases aligning to TRBD1. With V trimmed by 3 bases and J by 4 bases, 7 bases remained unmatched. This CDR3 contains 15 residues. CDR1 and CDR2 (germline): SNHLY, FYNNEI.

This clonotype appeared a few times. V gene TRBV14 combines with J gene TRBJ2-3, with D hard to call. Germline CDR1 SGHDN, CDR2 FVKESK. Trimming removed 4 bases from V and 2 bases from J, with 4 bases in between. CDR3 size: 12 residues. The CDR3 loop is CASSRITDTQYF. The DNA for the CDR3 is TGTGCCAGCAGCCGCATCACAGATACGCAGTATTTT.

The genes are TRBV4-3 and TRBJ1-4, with D possibly being TRBD1 (6 bases). Germline V gives CDR1 LGHNA, CDR2 YSLEER. The CDR3 extends over 16 amino acids. Trimming took 1 base from V and 5 from J, leaving 14 bases between them. Here the CDR3 reads CASSQAPGAINEKLFF. Written as DNA, the CDR3 is TGCGCCAGCAGCCAAGCTCCAGGGGCTATAAATGAAAAACTGTTTTTT.

The chain combines TRBV30 with TRBJ1-1, with D maybe TRBD1 (5 bases). Trimming removed 0 bases from V and 11 bases from J, with 16 bases in between. CDR1 GTSNPN and CDR2 SVGIG come from the germline V gene (reference sequence). The CDR3 runs 13 residues. The CDR3 is CAWSVQGSPRAFF. In nucleotides, the CDR3 is TGTGCCTGGAGTGTCCAGGGTTCCCCCCGGGCTTTCTTT.

The J gene is TRBJ1-1, the V gene TRBV12-5, with D maybe TRBD1 (5 bases). The germline V and J ends were trimmed by 0 bases and 4 bases, with 9 bases remaining between them. CDR3 length: 14 residues. Germline assignment: CDR1 LGHNT and CDR2 FRNRAP. This chain's CDR3 is CASGLVPGFTEAFF. CDR3 coding DNA: TGTGCTAGTGGTTTGGTACCAGGGTTCACTGAAGCTTTCTTT. Full variable domain (rest looked up from reference TRBV12-5 and TRBJ1-1): DARVTQTPRHKVTEMGQEVTMRCQPILGHNTVFWYRQTMMQGLELLAYFRNRAPLDDSGMPKDRFSAEMPDATLATLKIQPSEPRDSAVYFCASGLVPGFTEAFFGQGTRLTVV.

The chain carries TRBV11-2 and TRBJ2-2, with D unresolved. V shed 6 bases and J shed 6 bases, with 20 bases lying between them. CDR3 length equals 16 residues. CDR1 and CDR2 from the germline V gene are SGHAT and FQNNGV. The CDR3 loop reads CASRLPWAPVAGELFF. As DNA, the CDR3 is TGTGCCAGCAGGCTGCCATGGGCCCCAGTAGCCGGGGAGCTGTTTTTT.

V gene TRBV20-1 combines with J gene TRBJ2-5; 11 bases fit TRBD2. The V and J ends lost 5 bases and 1 base, in that order; junction bases with no gene match: 3. Per germline, CDR1 DFQATT and CDR2 SNEGSKA (reference sequence). CDR3 length: 14 residues. This chain's CDR3 is CSALLAGAQETQYF. CDR3 coding DNA: TGCAGTGCTCTACTAGCGGGGGCCCAAGAGACCCAGTACTTC.

This clonotype has ten or more counts. The chain links TRBV7-8 to TRBJ1-2; D unclear. The CDR3 extends over 13 amino acids. Trimming pared 6 bases from V and 8 bases from J, leaving 16 bases between. Looked up from germline, CDR1 is SGHVS and CDR2 is FQNEAQ. As DNA, the CDR3 is TGTGCCAGCAGTCGCGCGTCAGTGGAAGGCTACACCTTC. Translated, it gives CASSRASVEGYTF.